The source of this T cell receptor (beta chain) is a study of blood T cells in healthy people across ages. Using a J-beta primer mix together with a sample-barcoded 5' primer, a second PCR was run for roughly 7 to 12 cycles. TCRdb fed the 5' RACE reads into MiXCR, producing one record per CDR3 protein. Among about 1.6 million distinct CDR3 sequences listed, about 31% were seen once. The V end was cut by 8 bases, the J end by 0 bases, with 20 bases between. The CDR3 is 16 amino acids. In germline, CDR1 is MNHNS, CDR2 SASEGT. V gene TRBV6-1 combines with J gene TRBJ2-7, with TRBD1 as a possible D gene (6 bases). This sequence originates from a woman aged 30 to 39 in good health. The sequencing input was blood. CDR3 region: CASLMSPDSLSYEQYF. The CDR3 nucleotides are TGTGCCAGCCTCATGAGTCCGGACAGCCTCTCCTACGAGCAGTACTTC.